The 30 T cell receptor beta chains listed next were all sequenced from one sample in a study of shared clonotypes between healthy human individuals. Sequencing was performed with immunoSEQ multiplex PCR; in TCRdb, only in-frame clones are kept and a portion is missing. Of some 200,000 clones listed, around 63% are singletons. The specimen was memory CD4+ T cells sorted from blood. This sample's subset: CD45RA-negative fraction. These receptors were collected from a man younger than 40 in good health.

This clone was recorded many times. The V call is TRBV9, the J call TRBJ1-1, with D unclear. Germline loops: CDR1 SGDLS, CDR2 YYNGEE. The CDR3 extends over 12 amino acids. V lost 0 bases, J lost 7 bases, and 7 bases lay in between. The DNA for the CDR3 is TGTGCCAGCAGCGTAGGGGTAGGTGAAGCTTTCTTT. Translating it yields CASSVGVGEAFF. The entire variable domain, with the rest obtained from reference TRBV9 and TRBJ1-1, is as follows: DSGVTQTPKHLITATGQRVTLRCSPRSGDLSVYWYQQSLDQGLQFLIQYYNGEERAKGNILERFSAQQFPDLHSELNLSSLELGDSALYFCASSVGVGEAFFGQGTRLTVV.

V usage is TRBV5-4 and J usage is TRBJ2-2; perhaps TRBD1 as D (5 bases). Trimming took off 0 bases at V and 0 bases at J, with 15 bases between the two ends. Germline values: CDR1 SGHNT, CDR2 YYREEE (reference sequence). The CDR3 extends over 18 amino acids. The CDR3 loop reads CASSLVRWGTTNTGELFF. DNA for the CDR3: TGTGCCAGCAGCTTGGTTAGATGGGGCACGACGAACACCGGGGAGCTGTTTTTT. The full variable domain, its missing parts supplied by reference TRBV5-4 and TRBJ2-2, is ETGVTQSPTHLIKTRGQQVTLRCSSQSGHNTVSWYQQALGQGPQFIFQYYREEENGRGNFPPRFSGLQFPNYSSELNVNALELDDSALYLCASSLVRWGTTNTGELFFGEGSRLTVL.

The chain is built from TRBV7-8 and TRBJ2-7, with TRBD2 matching over 8 bases. J gave up 0 bases and V 4 bases, and 2 bases lay outside the gene matches. Germline CDR1 SGHVS, CDR2 FQNEAQ. The CDR3 runs to 14 residues. The CDR3 DNA follows: TGTGCCAGCAGCTGGACTAGCCGCTCCTACGAGCAGTACTTC. The encoded protein is CASSWTSRSYEQYF. Complete variable domain (other parts from reference TRBV7-8 and TRBJ2-7): GAGVSQSPRYKVAKRGQDVALRCDPISGHVSLFWYQQALGQGPEFLTYFQNEAQLDKSGLPSDRFFAERPEGSVSTLKIQRTQQEDSAVYLCASSWTSRSYEQYFGPGTRLTVT.

This clone was detected only once. The chain joins TRBV27 to TRBJ2-5; 10 bases are shared with TRBD2. The junction had 6 bases not matched to a gene; V was cut back by 6 bases and J by 5 bases. The germline V gene encodes CDR1 MNHEY and CDR2 SMNVEV (reference sequence). The CDR3 is made up of 14 amino acids. This CDR3 is CASRPLAGHETQYF. The CDR3 bases are TGTGCCAGCAGGCCACTAGCGGGACACGAGACCCAGTACTTC.

This clone occurred once. This chain links TRBV7-8 with TRBJ2-5; 10 bases fit TRBD2. Germline assignment: CDR1 SGHVS and CDR2 FQNEAQ. Trimming at V came to 2 bases and at J to 5 bases, leaving 17 bases not matched to a gene. CDR3 length: 19 residues. CDR3 bases: TGTGCCAGCAGCTTACTAGCGGGGGTCGCCGCCTACGCCCGGGAGACCCAGTACTTC. Translating it yields CASSLLAGVAAYARETQYF.

The V gene is TRBV29-1, the J gene TRBJ2-7, with unresolved D. V was clipped by 4 bases and J by 7 bases, with 8 bases between them. Per the germline V gene, CDR1 is SQVTM and CDR2 is ANQGSEA. CDR3 size: 10 residues. The CDR3 sequence: CSVAAREQYF. In DNA, the CDR3 is TGCAGCGTTGCAGCGAGGGAGCAGTACTTC.

The chain uses TRBV5-1 and TRBJ1-5; 8 bases are a match to TRBD1. V trimming: 4 bases; J trimming: 7 bases; junction bases outside the gene matches: 10. The germline V gene has CDR1 SGHRS and CDR2 YFSETQ. This CDR3 is built from 15 residues. The CDR3 DNA is TGCGCCAGCAGCCAAGCAGGGGGCGCAGGCCAGCCCCAGCATTTT. This translates into CASSQAGGAGQPQHF.

This sequence joins TRBV5-1 and TRBJ2-1; TRBD2 aligns across 7 bases. Germline V CDR1 and CDR2: SGHRS, YFSETQ. This CDR3 is 15 amino acids long. Unmatched junction bases numbered 7, after V lost 0 bases and J lost 7 bases. The CDR3 bases are TGCGCCAGCAGCTTGGAGCGGACTAGGTCGAATGAGCAGTTCTTC. Protein sequence: CASSLERTRSNEQFF.

The V call is TRBV28, the J call TRBJ2-3, with a possible D match to TRBD1 (6 bases). V was clipped by 8 bases and J by 7 bases, with 13 bases between them. CDR3 length: 12 amino acids. CDR1 MDHEN and CDR2 SYDVKM come from the germline V gene. For the CDR3, the DNA is TGTGCCAGCCAGGGGTCTTTACATACGCAGTATTTT. Translated, it gives CASQGSLHTQYF. The full variable domain, its missing parts supplied by reference TRBV28 and TRBJ2-3, is DVKVTQSSRYLVKRTGEKVFLECVQDMDHENMFWYRQDPGLGLRLIYFSYDVKMKEKGDIPEGYSVSREKKERFSLILESASTNQTSMYLCASQGSLHTQYFGPGTRLTVL.

The chain is built from TRBV27 and TRBJ1-2; D is unresolved. The CDR3 is 12 residues long. The germline gives CDR1 MNHEY, CDR2 SMNVEV (reference sequence). Trimming left V 8 bases short and J 0 bases short, with 7 bases between. The CDR3 loop reads CASGRPNYGYTF. The CDR3 bases are TGTGCCAGCGGACGGCCTAACTATGGCTACACCTTC.

This clone appeared a few times. The V gene is TRBV7-3, the J gene TRBJ1-2; D may be TRBD1 (6 bases). Germline CDR1 and CDR2: SGHTA and FQGTGA. Trimming left V 2 bases short and J 7 bases short, with 14 bases between. CDR3 length: 14 amino acids. Written as DNA, the CDR3 is TGTGCCAGCAGCTTAGGTGGGGGCGCGTTTGGCTACACCTTC. The encoded protein is CASSLGGGAFGYTF.

V and J are TRBV2 and TRBJ2-1, with D perhaps matching TRBD2 (5 bases). CDR1 and CDR2 from the germline V gene are SNHLY and FYNNEI. The CDR3 spans 17 residues. Trimming pared 6 bases from V and 4 bases from J, leaving 22 bases between. The CDR3 region is CASRRGSIGKQYNEQFF. CDR3 nucleotides: TGTGCCAGCAGGAGAGGGAGTATCGGAAAACAATACAATGAGCAGTTCTTC.

The V gene is TRBV18, the J gene TRBJ2-3; no firm D call. CDR3 size: 15 residues. Deletions cut 2 bases from V and 0 bases from J, with 9 bases between. From germline, CDR1 is KGHSH and CDR2 LQKENI. CDR3 region: CASSPYSLSTDTQYF. The CDR3 coding sequence is TGTGCCAGCTCACCATACAGCCTAAGCACAGATACGCAGTATTTT.

This chain joins TRBV7-6 and TRBJ2-5, with TRBD2 identical over 7 bases. The CDR3 has 16 residues. From germline, CDR1 is SGHVS and CDR2 FNYEAQ. V shed 2 bases, J shed 0 bases, and the junction held 6 bases outside the gene matches. The CDR3 here is CASSLMASGHQETQYF. The DNA for the CDR3 is TGTGCCAGCAGCTTAATGGCTAGCGGCCACCAAGAGACCCAGTACTTC.

This clone was counted between two and nine times. Other DNA sequences in the same sample also yield this CDR3. The chain is built from TRBV29-1 and TRBJ1-1; D not certain. This CDR3 is built from 13 residues. Looked up from germline, CDR1 is SQVTM and CDR2 is ANQGSEA. The V gene lost 4 bases and the J gene lost 0 bases, with 9 bases spanning the gap. The CDR3 nucleotides read TGCAGCGTTGGCCAAGACATGAACACTGAAGCTTTCTTT. It is translated as CSVGQDMNTEAFF.

This clone was seen more than once but under ten times. This chain connects TRBV6-1 to TRBJ2-1; 8 bases align to TRBD1. Germline trimming cut 6 bases from V and 6 bases from J; bases unmatched to any gene: 4. The germline V gene has CDR1 MNHNS and CDR2 SASEGT. This CDR3 is built from 13 residues. CDR3 nucleotide sequence: TGTGCCAGCAGCCTCAGGGGGCTCAATGAGCAGTTCTTC. Translated, it gives CASSLRGLNEQFF.

The table lists this clone with a few counts. The chain recombines TRBV2 with TRBJ1-5, with a possible D match to TRBD1 (5 bases). Germline V lookup: CDR1 SNHLY, CDR2 FYNNEI. V was cut by 6 bases and J by 1 base, with 13 bases left in between. The CDR3 totals 15 residues. DNA for the CDR3: TGTGCCAGCAGGAATCTCGGGGCCAGCAATCAGCCCCAGCATTTT. This codes for CASRNLGASNQPQHF.

This clone occurred a few times. The J gene is TRBJ2-1, the V gene TRBV18; the match to TRBD2 covers 7 bases. With 3 bases clipped from V and 0 bases from J, the junction kept 2 bases outside the gene matches. The V gene's germline CDR1 is KGHSH and CDR2 LQKENI. The CDR3 runs 15 residues. The CDR3 reads CASSPERDSYNEQFF. DNA of the CDR3: TGTGCCAGCTCACCGGAGCGGGACTCCTACAATGAGCAGTTCTTC.

The chain recombines TRBV5-1 with TRBJ2-3; 8 bases line up with TRBD2. The germline V gene encodes CDR1 SGHRS and CDR2 YFSETQ. V shed 0 bases and J 2 bases; nucleotides not matched to a gene: 8. The CDR3 sequence is 17 residues long. In DNA, the CDR3 is TGCGCCAGCAGCTTGGGTACTAGCGGAGCTTACACAGATACGCAGTATTTT. Encoded protein: CASSLGTSGAYTDTQYF.

This clone was seen many times. V and J are TRBV5-1 and TRBJ2-5; tentative D call: TRBD2 (5 bases). Between the trimmed V and J ends, which lost 7 bases and 1 base, there was a span of 14 bases. The V gene's germline CDR1 is SGHRS and CDR2 YFSETQ. The CDR3 is 14 residues long. CDR3 DNA: TGCGCCAGCGGGGTGGCTAGCCCCCAAGAGACCCAGTACTTC. Protein sequence: CASGVASPQETQYF.

The chain is built from TRBV28 and TRBJ2-7; D is ambiguous. The germline V gene encodes CDR1 MDHEN and CDR2 SYDVKM. Between the trimmed V and J ends, which lost 9 bases and 5 bases, there was a span of 17 bases. This CDR3 contains 13 residues. The CDR3 sequence: CASRTIRANEQYF. The CDR3 nucleotides are TGTGCCAGTAGGACGATCCGGGCGAACGAGCAGTACTTC.

The chain joins TRBV30 to TRBJ2-5; either TRBD1 or TRBD2 may supply D (6 bases each). CDR1 and CDR2 from the germline V gene are GTSNPN and SVGIG (reference sequence). The CDR3 has 13 amino acids. V lost 5 bases to trimming and J lost 5 bases, with 15 bases between them. For the CDR3, the DNA is TGTGCCTGGCTGGGGGCTGCGGGGGAGACCCAGTACTTC. It translates to CAWLGAAGETQYF.

The rearrangement joins TRBV2 to TRBJ1-1, with a tentative D call TRBD1 (6 bases). The CDR3 covers 14 residues. Trimming took 7 bases from V and 4 from J, leaving 16 bases between them. Germline V gene sequence: CDR1 SNHLY, CDR2 FYNNEI. CDR3 residues: CASTQGGPGTEAFF. CDR3 DNA sequence: TGTGCCAGCACGCAAGGGGGGCCGGGCACTGAAGCTTTCTTT.

The chain is built from TRBV7-2 and TRBJ2-7; TRBD1 or TRBD2 may be the D gene (5 bases each). The germline V and J ends were trimmed by 1 base and 6 bases, with 10 bases remaining between them. The length of the CDR3 is 13 residues. Germline-derived CDR1 and CDR2 are SGHTA and FQGNSA. The chain's CDR3 is CASSLDEGFEQYF. In nucleotides, the CDR3 is TGTGCCAGCAGCTTAGATGAGGGGTTCGAGCAGTACTTC.

The chain recombines TRBV7-2 with TRBJ1-1; perhaps TRBD1 as D (5 bases). The germline gives CDR1 SGHTA, CDR2 FQGNSA. The CDR3 has 14 residues. V lost 3 bases to trimming and J lost 6 bases, with 14 bases between them. CDR3 nucleotide sequence: TGTGCCAGCAGCTTCGGGGGGATTAAGTCTGAAGCTTTCTTT. It is translated as CASSFGGIKSEAFF.

CDR3 coding DNA: TGCGCCAGCAGCCAAGCGGTCAGGGCGTCCAATCAGCCCCAGCATTTT. Its translation is CASSQAVRASNQPQHF. The chain carries TRBV4-3 and TRBJ1-5, with a weak D call TRBD1 (5 bases). This CDR3 has 16 residues. The germline CDR1 and CDR2 sequences are LGHNA and YSLEER. V gave up 1 base and J gave up 3 bases, with 13 bases separating them.

This clone was detected only a few times. The rearrangement joins TRBV9 to TRBJ2-3; D is uncertain. Deletions cut 0 bases from V and 0 bases from J, with 11 bases between. Germline assignment: CDR1 SGDLS and CDR2 YYNGEE. CDR3 length: 16 amino acids. Written as DNA, the CDR3 is TGTGCCAGCAGCGTAGTTTCAGGTATTAGCACAGATACGCAGTATTTT. Protein sequence: CASSVVSGISTDTQYF.

This chain connects TRBV6-1 to TRBJ2-1; 10 nucleotides agree with TRBD1. V dropped 6 bases and J dropped 7; count of bases not matched to a gene: 9. Germline values: CDR1 MNHNS, CDR2 SASEGT. The CDR3 loop spans 15 amino acids. The CDR3 sequence is CASRPGQGMGNEQFF. CDR3 in DNA: TGTGCCAGCAGGCCGGGACAGGGGATGGGGAATGAGCAGTTCTTC.

V gene TRBV2 combines with J gene TRBJ1-1; a weak D match, TRBD1 (6 bases). V lost 0 bases, J lost 8 bases, and 13 bases lay in between. CDR3 length: 14 residues. Germline-derived CDR1 and CDR2 are SNHLY and FYNNEI. CDR3 in amino acids: CASSEALRGGEAFF. CDR3 bases: TGTGCCAGCAGTGAAGCGCTTCGAGGGGGGGAAGCTTTCTTT.

V gene TRBV2 combines with J gene TRBJ2-7; no clear D. The CDR3 covers 15 residues. Germline loops: CDR1 SNHLY, CDR2 FYNNEI. Trimming left V 5 bases short and J 1 base short, with 15 bases between. CDR3 in DNA: TGTGCCAGCAGTCCAGAGCCCCAGAGGTCCTACGAGCAGTACTTC. Amino acids: CASSPEPQRSYEQYF.